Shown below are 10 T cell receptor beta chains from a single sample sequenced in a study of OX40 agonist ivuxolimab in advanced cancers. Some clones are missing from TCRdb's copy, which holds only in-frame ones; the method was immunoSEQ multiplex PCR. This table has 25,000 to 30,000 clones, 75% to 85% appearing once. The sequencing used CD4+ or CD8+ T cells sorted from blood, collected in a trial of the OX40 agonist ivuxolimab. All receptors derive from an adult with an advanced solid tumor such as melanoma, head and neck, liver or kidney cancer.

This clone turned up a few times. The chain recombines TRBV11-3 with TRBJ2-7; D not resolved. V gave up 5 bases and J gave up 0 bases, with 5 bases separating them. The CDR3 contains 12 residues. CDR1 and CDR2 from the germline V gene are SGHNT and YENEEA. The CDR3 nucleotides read TGTGCCAGCAGCCCTGTCTCCTACGAGCAGTACTTC. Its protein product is CASSPVSYEQYF.

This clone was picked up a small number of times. CDR3 amino acids: CAISESIRDINGYTF. DNA for the CDR3: TGTGCCATCAGTGAGTCAATTAGGGACATCAATGGCTACACCTTC. The chain couples TRBV10-3 to TRBJ1-2, with D perhaps TRBD1 (6 bases). Germline-derived CDR1 and CDR2 are ENHRY and SYGVKD. The CDR3 contains 15 residues. The V and J ends lost 0 bases and 6 bases respectively, with 14 bases between them.

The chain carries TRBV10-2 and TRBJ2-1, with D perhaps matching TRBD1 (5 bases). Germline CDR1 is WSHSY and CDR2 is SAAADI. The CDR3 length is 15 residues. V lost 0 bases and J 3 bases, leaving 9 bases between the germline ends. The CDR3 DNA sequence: TGCGCCAGCAGTGAGTCGTTAGGGGTCTACAATGAGCAGTTCTTC. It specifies CASSESLGVYNEQFF.

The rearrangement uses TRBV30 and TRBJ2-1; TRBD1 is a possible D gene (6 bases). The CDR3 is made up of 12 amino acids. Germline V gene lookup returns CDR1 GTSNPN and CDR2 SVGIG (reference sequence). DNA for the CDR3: TGTGCATCTCCGACAGGTTACAATGAGCAGTTCTTC. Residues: CASPTGYNEQFF.

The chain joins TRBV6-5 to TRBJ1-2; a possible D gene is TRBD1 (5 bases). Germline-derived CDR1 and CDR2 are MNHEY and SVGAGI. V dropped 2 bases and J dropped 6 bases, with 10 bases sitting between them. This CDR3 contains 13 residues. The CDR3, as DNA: TGTGCCAGCAGTTACGCCGGGGCCGATGGCTACACCTTC. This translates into CASSYAGADGYTF.

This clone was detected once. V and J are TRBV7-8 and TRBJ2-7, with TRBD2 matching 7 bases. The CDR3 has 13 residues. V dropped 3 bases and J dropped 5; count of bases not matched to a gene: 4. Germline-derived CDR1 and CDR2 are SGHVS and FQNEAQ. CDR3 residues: CASSLGRGNEQYF. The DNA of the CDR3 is TGTGCCAGCAGCTTGGGGAGGGGCAACGAGCAGTACTTC.

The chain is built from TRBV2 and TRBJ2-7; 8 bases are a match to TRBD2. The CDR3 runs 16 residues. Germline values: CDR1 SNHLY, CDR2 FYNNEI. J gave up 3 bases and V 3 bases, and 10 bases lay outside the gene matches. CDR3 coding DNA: TGTGCCAGCAGTGAGTTTGAACTAGCGGATTACTACGAGCAGTACTTC. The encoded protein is CASSEFELADYYEQYF.

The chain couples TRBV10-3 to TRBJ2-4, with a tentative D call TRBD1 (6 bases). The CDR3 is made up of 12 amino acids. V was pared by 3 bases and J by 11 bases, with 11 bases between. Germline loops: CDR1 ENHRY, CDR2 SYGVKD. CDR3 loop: CAISEGQTFQYF. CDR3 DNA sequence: TGTGCCATCAGTGAAGGACAGACTTTTCAGTACTTC.

Written as DNA, the CDR3 is TGTGCCAGCAGCGCAGGACTAGCGGGGCATGAGCAGTTCTTC. Its translation: CASSAGLAGHEQFF. The rearrangement uses TRBV28 and TRBJ2-1, with 12 bases fitting TRBD2. The CDR3 is 14 amino acids. Unmatched junction bases numbered 5, after V lost 6 bases and J lost 8 bases. Per the germline V gene, CDR1 is MDHEN and CDR2 is SYDVKM.

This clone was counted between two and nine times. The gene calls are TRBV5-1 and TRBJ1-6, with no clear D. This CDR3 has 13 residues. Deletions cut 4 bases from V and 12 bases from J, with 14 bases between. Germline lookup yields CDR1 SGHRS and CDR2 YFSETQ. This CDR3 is CASSLGESLPLHF. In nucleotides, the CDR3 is TGCGCCAGCAGCCTGGGCGAGTCATTACCCCTCCACTTT.